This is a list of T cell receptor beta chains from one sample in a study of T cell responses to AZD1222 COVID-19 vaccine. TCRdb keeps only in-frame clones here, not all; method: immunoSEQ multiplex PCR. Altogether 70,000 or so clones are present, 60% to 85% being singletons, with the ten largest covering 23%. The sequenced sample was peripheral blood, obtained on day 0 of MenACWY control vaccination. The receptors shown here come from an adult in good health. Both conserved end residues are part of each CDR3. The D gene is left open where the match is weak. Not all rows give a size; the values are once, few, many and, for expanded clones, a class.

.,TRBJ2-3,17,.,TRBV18,CASSPPPGELPTDTQYF,TGTGCCAGCTCACCTCCTCCAGGGGAACTACCCACAGATACGCAGTATTTT
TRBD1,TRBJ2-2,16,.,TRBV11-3,CASSYGGQGNTGELFF,TGTGCCAGCAGCTATGGGGGACAGGGTAACACCGGGGAGCTGTTTTTT
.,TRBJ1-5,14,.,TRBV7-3,CASSLGGVNQPQHF,TGTGCCAGCAGCTTAGGTGGAGTCAATCAGCCCCAGCATTTT
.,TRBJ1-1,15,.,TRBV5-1,CASSSVSGTLAGAFF,TGCGCCAGCAGTAGCGTATCAGGGACCCTTGCGGGAGCTTTCTTT
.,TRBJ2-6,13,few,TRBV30,CAWRSTGANVLTF,TGTGCCTGGAGATCGACTGGGGCCAACGTCCTGACTTTC
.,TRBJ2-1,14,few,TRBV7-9,CASRKGAASAEQFF,TGTGCCAGCAGAAAAGGGGCGGCTAGTGCTGAGCAGTTCTTC
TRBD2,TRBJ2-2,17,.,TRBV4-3,CASSPKAAGANTGELFF,TGCGCCAGCAGCCCAAAGGCGGCGGGGGCGAACACCGGGGAGCTGTTTTTT
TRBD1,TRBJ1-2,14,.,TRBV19,CASNHPGGGYGYTF,TGTGCCAGTAACCATCCAGGGGGCGGCTATGGCTACACCTTC
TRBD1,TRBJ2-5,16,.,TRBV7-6,CASTSSGTATPGTQYF,TGTGCCAGCACCTCCTCAGGGACAGCCACCCCTGGGACCCAGTACTTC
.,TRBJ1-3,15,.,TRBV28,CASSPRGYSGNTIYF,TGTGCCAGCAGTCCCAGAGGGTACTCTGGAAACACCATATATTTT
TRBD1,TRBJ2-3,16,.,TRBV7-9,CASSLGGQGTVDTQYF,TGTGCCAGCAGCTTAGGGGGACAGGGTACGGTAGATACGCAGTATTTT
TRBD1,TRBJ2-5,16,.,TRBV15,CATSRATGSSQETQYF,TGTGCCACCAGCAGAGCGACAGGGTCGAGCCAAGAGACCCAGTACTTC
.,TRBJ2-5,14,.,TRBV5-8,CASSLGQSQETQYF,TGTGCCAGCAGCTTAGGTCAGTCTCAAGAGACCCAGTACTTC
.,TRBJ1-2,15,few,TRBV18,CASSPFPGLEGGYTF,TGTGCCAGCTCACCATTTCCAGGACTCGAGGGAGGCTACACCTTC
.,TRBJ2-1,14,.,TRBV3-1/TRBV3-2,CASSQTVGGDEQFF,TGTGCCAGCAGCCAGACCGTGGGGGGTGATGAGCAGTTCTTC
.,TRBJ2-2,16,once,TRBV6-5,CASSYSFSGTTGELFF,TGTGCCAGCAGTTACTCGTTTTCAGGAACCACCGGGGAGCTGTTTTTT
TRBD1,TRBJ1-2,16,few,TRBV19,CASSRPGDRKNYGYTF,TGTGCCAGTAGCAGACCCGGGGACAGGAAGAACTATGGCTACACCTTC
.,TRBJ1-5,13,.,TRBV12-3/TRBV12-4,CASHNFGGQPQHF,TGTGCCAGCCACAATTTTGGGGGACAGCCCCAGCATTTT
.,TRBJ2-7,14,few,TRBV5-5,CASSFGPQSYEQYF,TGTGCCAGCAGCTTTGGGCCTCAGTCCTACGAGCAGTACTTC
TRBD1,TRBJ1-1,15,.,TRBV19,CASISRTGDNTEAFF,TGTGCCAGTATTTCCCGGACAGGGGACAACACTGAAGCTTTCTTT
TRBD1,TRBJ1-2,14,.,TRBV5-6,CASSSTGPNYGYTF,TGTGCCAGCAGCTCGACAGGGCCCAACTATGGCTACACCTTC
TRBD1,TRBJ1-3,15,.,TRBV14,CASSNRGSSGNTIYF,TGTGCCAGCAGCAACAGGGGATCCTCTGGAAACACCATATATTTT
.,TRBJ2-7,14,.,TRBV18,CASSPRGGLNEQYF,TGTGCCAGCTCCCCCAGGGGGGGGCTGAACGAGCAGTACTTC
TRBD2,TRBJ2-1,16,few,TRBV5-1,CASSLSGRAENNEQFF,TGCGCCAGCAGCCTTAGCGGGAGGGCCGAAAACAATGAGCAGTTCTTC
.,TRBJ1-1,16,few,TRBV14,CASSQADMIMDTEAFF,TGTGCCAGCAGCCAAGCCGACATGATAATGGACACTGAAGCTTTCTTT
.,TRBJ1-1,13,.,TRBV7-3,CASSRTRGTEAFF,TGTGCCAGCAGCCGGACCCGTGGGACTGAAGCTTTCTTT
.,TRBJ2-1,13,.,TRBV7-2,CASKGPAGNEQFF,TGTGCCAGCAAGGGGCCCGCAGGGAATGAGCAGTTCTTC
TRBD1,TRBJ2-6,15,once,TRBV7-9,CASSSDRAGANVLTF,TGTGCCAGCAGTTCTGACAGGGCTGGGGCCAACGTCCTGACTTTC
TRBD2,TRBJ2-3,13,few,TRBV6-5,CASSQTVSGREYF,TGTGCCAGCAGCCAAACCGTATCGGGGAGGGAGTATTTT
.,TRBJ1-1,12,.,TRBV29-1,CSVREGDTEAFF,TGCAGCGTGAGGGAGGGGGACACTGAAGCTTTCTTT
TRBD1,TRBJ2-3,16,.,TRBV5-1,CASSLGAGGSGDTQYF,TGCGCCAGCAGCTTGGGAGCAGGGGGCTCGGGAGATACGCAGTATTTT
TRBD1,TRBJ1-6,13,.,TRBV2,CASRDRVDSPLHF,TGTGCCAGCAGGGACAGGGTGGACTCACCCCTCCACTTT
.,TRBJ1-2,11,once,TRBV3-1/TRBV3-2,CASSQGLLYTF,TGTGCCAGCAGCCAAGGTCTCCTCTACACCTTC
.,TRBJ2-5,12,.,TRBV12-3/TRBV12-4,CASSPPGKTQYF,TGTGCCAGCAGTCCCCCCGGGAAGACCCAGTACTTC
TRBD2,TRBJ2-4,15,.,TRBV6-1,CASSEARGGLNIQYF,TGTGCCAGCAGTGAAGCACGGGGAGGGCTAAACATTCAGTACTTC
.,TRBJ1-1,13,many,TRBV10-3,CAISESISGEAFF,TGTGCCATCAGTGAGTCGATATCGGGTGAAGCTTTCTTT
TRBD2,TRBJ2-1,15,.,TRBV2,CASSATSGSDNEQFF,TGTGCCAGCAGCGCGACTAGCGGGAGTGATAATGAGCAGTTCTTC
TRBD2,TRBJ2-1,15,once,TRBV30,CACPSLLAGAQEQFF,TGTGCCTGTCCATCCCTTCTAGCGGGGGCCCAAGAGCAGTTCTTC
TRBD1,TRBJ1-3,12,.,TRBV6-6,CASSYPPGGPYF,TGTGCCAGCAGTTACCCCCCAGGGGGCCCCTATTTT
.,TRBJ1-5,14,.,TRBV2,CASSEGQGLAPQHF,TGTGCCAGCAGTGAAGGCCAGGGGTTGGCGCCCCAGCATTTT
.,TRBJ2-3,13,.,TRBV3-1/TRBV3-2,CASSQGRTDTQYF,TGTGCCAGCAGCCAAGGAAGGACAGATACGCAGTATTTT
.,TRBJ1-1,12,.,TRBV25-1,CASRGGNTEAFF,TGTGCCAGCAGGGGGGGGAACACTGAAGCTTTCTTT
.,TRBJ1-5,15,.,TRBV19,CASSISGQSNQPQHF,TGTGCCAGTAGTATCTCTGGACAGAGCAATCAGCCCCAGCATTTT
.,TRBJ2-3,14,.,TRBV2,CASRRDPGTDTQYF,TGTGCCAGCAGACGGGACCCCGGGACAGATACGCAGTATTTT
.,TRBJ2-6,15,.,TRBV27,CASSLKHSGANVLTF,TGTGCCAGCAGTTTAAAACACTCTGGGGCCAACGTCCTGACTTTC
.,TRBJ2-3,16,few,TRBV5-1,CASSLLPSGSTDTQYF,TGCGCCAGCAGCTTGCTCCCCAGCGGGAGCACAGATACGCAGTATTTT
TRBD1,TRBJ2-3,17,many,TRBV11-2,CASSDRRLDRRTDTQYF,TGTGCCAGCAGCGACCGCAGACTGGACAGGCGCACAGATACGCAGTATTTT
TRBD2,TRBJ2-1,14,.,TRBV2,CASSWREFYNEQFF,TGTGCCAGCAGCTGGCGGGAGTTTTACAATGAGCAGTTCTTC
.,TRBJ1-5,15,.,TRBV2,CASSLVEEIGQPQHF,TGTGCCAGCTCCTTGGTCGAAGAAATCGGACAGCCCCAGCATTTT
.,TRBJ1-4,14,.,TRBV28,CASSGDSGNEKLFF,TGTGCCAGCAGTGGCGACAGTGGCAATGAAAAACTGTTTTTT
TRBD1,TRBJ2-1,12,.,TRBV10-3,CAIMGQDDEQFF,TGTGCCATCATGGGACAGGACGATGAGCAGTTCTTC
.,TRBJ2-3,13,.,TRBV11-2,CASSPLTTDTQYF,TGTGCCAGCAGCCCCTTGACCACAGATACGCAGTATTTT
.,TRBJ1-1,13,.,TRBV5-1,CASSLDVNTEAFF,TGCGCCAGCAGCTTGGACGTGAACACTGAAGCTTTCTTT
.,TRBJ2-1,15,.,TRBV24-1,CATSDPGASYNEQFF,TGTGCCACCAGTGATCCGGGGGCTTCCTACAATGAGCAGTTCTTC